This T cell receptor (beta chain) was captured in a study of tumor-infiltrating lymphocytes in localized non-small cell lung cancer. Losses at the gene ends were 3 bases for V and 10 bases for J; bases not matched to a gene: 13. This CDR3 is 15 amino acids long. Germline V gene sequence: CDR1 GTSNPN, CDR2 SVGIG (reference sequence). Data came from immunoSEQ multiplex PCR; TCRdb stores just in-frame clones and leaves some out. The table records approximately 15,000 clones, approximately 80% of them present only once. This chain joins TRBV30 and TRBJ2-1, with 9 bases fitting TRBD2. Sequenced sample: uninvolved lung tissue not adjacent to the tumor. This sequence was found in a human donor with non-small cell lung cancer. Written as DNA, the CDR3 is TGTGCCTGGAGGGGGGGGGCTAGCGGGAATCGAGAGCAGTTCTTC. It translates to CAWRGGASGNREQFF.